This is a list of T cell receptor beta chains from one sample in a study of regulatory T cells in long-lasting Graves disease. MiXCR, run by TCRdb on the multiplex PCR reads, gives a single entry per CDR3 protein. The sample has roughly 500,000 distinct CDR3 sequences, 9.5% to 15% seen once. These same data were also listed under a study on T cells in Graves' hyperthyroidism and ophthalmopathy.

Source: peripheral blood mononuclear cells (PBMCs), taken at new diagnosis, from a patient treated with antithyroid drugs. All receptors derive from a woman in her 30s with Graves disease. CDR3s include the opening cysteine and the closing phenylalanine or tryptophan. A D gene is named only where the DNA matches it firmly. Clone size is not always given. Where it is, it says once, few, many or a class for expanded clones.

V gene	J gene	D gene	clone size	CDR3 protein	CDR3 DNA
TRBV6-2/TRBV6-3	TRBJ1-1	-	few	CASSYRARNTEAFF	TGTGCCAGCAGTTACCGGGCAAGGAACACTGAAGCTTTCTTT
TRBV11-2	TRBJ2-1	TRBD2	-	CASSSREGVGQFF	TGTGCCAGCAGCTCCCGGGAGGGAGTGGGGCAGTTCTTC
TRBV30	TRBJ1-3	-	many	CAWSVRSGRGNTIYF	TGTGCCTGGAGTGTACGGTCAGGGAGAGGAAACACCATATATTTT
TRBV12-3/TRBV12-4	TRBJ1-1	-	-	CASTPAGDTEAFF	TGTGCCAGCACCCCCGCGGGTGACACTGAAGCTTTCTTT
TRBV10-3	TRBJ2-5	TRBD2	many	CAIGTSGSVTQYF	TGTGCGATAGGGACTAGCGGGAGCGTGACCCAGTACTTC
TRBV3-1	TRBJ1-5	-	many	CASSHSTESQPQHF	TGTGCCAGCAGCCACTCGACAGAGAGCCAGCCCCAGCATTTT
TRBV2	TRBJ1-1	-	many	CASRGEVADTEAFF	TGTGCCAGCAGGGGGGAGGTGGCGGACACTGAAGCTTTCTTT
TRBV2	TRBJ2-7	TRBD1	many	CASKTQGHNEQYF	TGTGCCAGCAAAACACAGGGGCACAACGAGCAGTACTTC
TRBV9	TRBJ1-2	-	many	CASSTQTGANYGYTF	TGTGCCAGCAGCACCCAGACAGGAGCTAACTATGGCTACACCTTC
TRBV7-6	TRBJ2-3	TRBD2	many	CASSLSSVFVAGGTDTQYF	TGTGCCAGCAGCTTAAGCTCCGTGTTCGTAGCGGGAGGCACAGATACGCAGTATTTT
TRBV5-5	TRBJ1-1	TRBD1	many	CASSATGSSAEAFF	TGTGCCAGCAGCGCGACAGGGAGCTCCGCTGAAGCTTTCTTT
TRBV19	TRBJ1-5	-	few	CASSIWTGAQPQHF	TGTGCCAGTAGTATTTGGACCGGGGCTCAGCCCCAGCATTTT
TRBV7-7	TRBJ2-2	-	many	CASSLGGGYTGELFF	TGTGCCAGCAGCTTAGGGGGCGGATACACCGGGGAGCTGTTTTTT
TRBV20-1	TRBJ2-1	-	many	CSAPRAGITNEQFF	TGCAGTGCCCCTCGAGCGGGCATTACCAATGAGCAGTTCTTC
TRBV6-1	TRBJ1-1	-	many	CASSELGGTTEAFF	TGTGCCAGCAGTGAACTTGGGGGGACCACTGAAGCTTTCTTT
TRBV5-5	TRBJ1-4	-	many	CASSLEWSEKLFF	TGTGCCAGCAGCTTGGAATGGAGTGAAAAACTGTTTTTT
TRBV19	TRBJ2-6	TRBD1	many	CASSKTGWDNVLTF	TGTGCCAGTAGTAAGACAGGGTGGGACAACGTCCTGACTTTC
TRBV3-1	TRBJ2-7	TRBD2	many	CASSRGLAASSYEQYF	TGTGCCAGCAGTCGGGGACTAGCGGCGAGCTCCTACGAGCAGTACTTC
TRBV7-2	TRBJ2-5	TRBD2	-	CASSGTSIMLETQYF	TGTGCCAGCAGTGGGACTAGTATTATGCTGGAGACCCAGTACTTC
TRBV18	TRBJ2-1	-	-	CASSGLAGFSYNEQFF	TGTGCCAGCTCCGGGTTAGCAGGGTTCTCCTACAATGAGCAGTTCTTC
TRBV12-3/TRBV12-4	TRBJ1-1	-	many	CASSIRTSGEAFF	TGTGCCAGCAGTATAAGGACGTCGGGGGAAGCTTTCTTT
TRBV14	TRBJ2-1	-	few	CASRHGHPSYNEQFF	TGTGCCAGCAGACACGGACACCCCTCCTACAATGAGCAGTTCTTC
TRBV24-1	TRBJ2-3	-	-	CATSDYPYDTQYF	TGTGCCACCAGTGATTATCCCTACGATACGCAGTATTTT
TRBV24-1	TRBJ2-1	TRBD2	many	CATSGTSGPNEQFF	TGTGCCACCAGCGGGACTAGCGGTCCCAATGAGCAGTTCTTC
TRBV7-9	TRBJ2-1	TRBD1	-	CASSFSDRGVNEQFF	TGTGCCAGCAGCTTTTCGGACAGGGGAGTCAATGAGCAGTTCTTC
TRBV29-1	TRBJ2-2	TRBD1	many	CSAVARGPGELFF	TGCAGCGCAGTTGCTAGGGGGCCCGGGGAGCTGTTTTTT
TRBV18	TRBJ2-1	-	many	CASSPGYQYNEQFF	TGTGCCAGCTCACCAGGGTACCAGTACAATGAGCAGTTCTTC
TRBV20-1	TRBJ1-6	TRBD1	many	CSAPRDRAYNSPLHF	TGCAGTGCGCCCCGGGACAGGGCCTATAATTCACCCCTCCACTTT
TRBV2	TRBJ1-2	-	many	CASSEAGWRYGYTF	TGTGCCAGCAGTGAAGCGGGCTGGAGATATGGCTACACCTTC
TRBV29-1	TRBJ2-2	-	-	CSVVGAGELFF	TGCAGCGTTGTCGGGGCCGGGGAGCTGTTTTTT
TRBV5-1	TRBJ2-1	TRBD2	many	CASSLASGTYNEQFF	TGCGCCAGCAGCTTGGCTAGCGGGACCTACAATGAGCAGTTCTTC
TRBV11-3	TRBJ2-2	-	many	CASGRGPNTGELFF	TGTGCCAGCGGCAGGGGACCGAACACCGGGGAGCTGTTTTTT
TRBV4-3	TRBJ2-3	TRBD1	few	CASSQIVVMDRAVADTQYF	TGCGCCAGCAGCCAAATTGTCGTAATGGACAGGGCAGTCGCAGATACGCAGTATTTT
TRBV6-1	TRBJ1-2	-	-	CASTWTGGGGYTF	TGTGCCAGCACCTGGACGGGGGGAGGTGGCTACACCTTC
TRBV12-3/TRBV12-4	TRBJ1-5	-	many	CASSLYELGAGQPQHF	TGTGCCAGCAGTTTGTACGAGTTGGGAGCCGGTCAGCCCCAGCATTTT
TRBV30	TRBJ2-5	-	many	CAWSVWGSGHQETQYF	TGTGCCTGGAGTGTATGGGGGAGTGGTCACCAAGAGACCCAGTACTTC
TRBV5-5	TRBJ1-4	TRBD1	many	CASSPGGGNEKLFF	TGTGCCAGCAGCCCAGGGGGCGGGAATGAAAAACTGTTTTTT
TRBV7-3	TRBJ1-5	-	-	CASSLLGLRGGGNQPQHF	TGTGCCAGCAGCTTATTAGGTTTGCGGGGAGGGGGCAATCAGCCCCAGCATTTT
TRBV20-1	TRBJ2-7	-	many	CSARDVGAYEQYF	TGCAGTGCTAGAGACGTGGGAGCCTACGAGCAGTACTTC
TRBV18	TRBJ2-7	-	-	CASSPRTADTSEQYF	TGTGCCAGCTCACCACGAACAGCGGATACCTCCGAGCAGTACTTC
TRBV6-1	TRBJ2-3	TRBD2	many	CASRTSAITDTQYF	TGTGCCAGCAGGACTAGCGCTATCACAGATACGCAGTATTTT
TRBV20-1	TRBJ2-7	TRBD2	many	CSARLVAGPSEQYF	TGCAGTGCTAGACTGGTAGCGGGACCCTCCGAGCAGTACTTC
TRBV4-2	TRBJ2-4	-	-	CASSQDRTLLAKNIQYF	TGTGCCAGCAGCCAAGATAGGACACTACTAGCCAAAAACATTCAGTACTTC
TRBV5-1	TRBJ2-3	-	many	CASSWESSFSADTQYF	TGCGCCAGCAGCTGGGAGAGTTCATTCTCGGCAGATACGCAGTATTTT
TRBV18	TRBJ1-1	-	many	CASSPDSNTEAFF	TGTGCCAGCTCACCAGACAGTAACACTGAAGCTTTCTTT
TRBV6-5	TRBJ2-6	TRBD1	many	CASSSLAGGSSGANVLTF	TGTGCCAGCAGTTCCTTGGCAGGGGGCAGCTCTGGGGCCAACGTCCTGACTTTC
TRBV5-4	TRBJ1-2	TRBD1	few	CASSFSSPRDRSIYGYTF	TGTGCCAGCAGCTTTAGCTCACCCCGGGACAGGAGTATCTATGGCTACACCTTC
TRBV27	TRBJ2-7	-	many	CASSFQRGRDYEQYF	TGTGCCAGCAGTTTTCAGCGTGGCAGGGACTACGAGCAGTACTTC
TRBV6-2/TRBV6-3	TRBJ2-5	-	few	CASSYSPWWETETQYF	TGTGCCAGCAGTTACTCCCCGTGGTGGGAGACGGAGACCCAGTACTTC
TRBV6-2/TRBV6-3	TRBJ1-5	-	few	CASSGAHYSSNQPQHF	TGTGCCAGCAGTGGGGCGCATTATAGCAGCAATCAGCCCCAGCATTTT
TRBV29-1	TRBJ2-1	TRBD1	many	CSASAGGASNEQFF	TGCAGCGCGTCCGCAGGGGGCGCTTCCAATGAGCAGTTCTTC
TRBV27	TRBJ2-5	TRBD2	-	CASSSYGRIAGGLQETQYF	TGTGCCAGCAGTTCATACGGAAGAATAGCGGGAGGGCTCCAAGAGACCCAGTACTTC